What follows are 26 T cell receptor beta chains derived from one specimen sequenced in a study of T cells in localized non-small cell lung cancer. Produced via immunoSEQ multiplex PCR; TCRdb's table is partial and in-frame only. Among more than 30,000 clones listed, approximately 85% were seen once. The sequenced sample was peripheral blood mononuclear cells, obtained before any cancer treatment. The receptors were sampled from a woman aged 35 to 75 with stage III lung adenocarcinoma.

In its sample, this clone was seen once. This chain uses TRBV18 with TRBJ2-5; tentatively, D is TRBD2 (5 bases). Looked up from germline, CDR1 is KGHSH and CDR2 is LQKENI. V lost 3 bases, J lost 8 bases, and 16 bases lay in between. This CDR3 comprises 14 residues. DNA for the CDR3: TGTGCCAGCTCACCTGACGGGCCTCGGGGAACCCAGTACTTC. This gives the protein CASSPDGPRGTQYF.

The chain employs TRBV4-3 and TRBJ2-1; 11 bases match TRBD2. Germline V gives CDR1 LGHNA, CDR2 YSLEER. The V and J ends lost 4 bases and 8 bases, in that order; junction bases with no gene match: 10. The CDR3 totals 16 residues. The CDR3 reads CASSPRGSGGVDEQFF. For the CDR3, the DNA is TGCGCCAGCAGCCCTAGGGGTAGCGGGGGGGTAGATGAGCAGTTCTTC.

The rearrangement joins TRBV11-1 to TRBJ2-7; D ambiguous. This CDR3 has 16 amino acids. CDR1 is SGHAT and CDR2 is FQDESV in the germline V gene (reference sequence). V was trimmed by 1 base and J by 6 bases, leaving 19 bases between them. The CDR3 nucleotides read TGTGCCAGCAGCTTAGAGTGGACCCCAAAGCCTCTCGAGCAGTACTTC. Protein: CASSLEWTPKPLEQYF.

This CDR3 reads CASGRSTGELFF. CDR3 DNA sequence: TGTGCCAGCGGACGGAGTACCGGGGAGCTGTTTTTT. The V gene is TRBV27, the J gene TRBJ2-2; D gene unclear. The germline V gene has CDR1 MNHEY and CDR2 SMNVEV (reference sequence). CDR3 length: 12 amino acids. The ends were cut back, 8 bases at V and 5 bases at J, with 9 bases in the middle.

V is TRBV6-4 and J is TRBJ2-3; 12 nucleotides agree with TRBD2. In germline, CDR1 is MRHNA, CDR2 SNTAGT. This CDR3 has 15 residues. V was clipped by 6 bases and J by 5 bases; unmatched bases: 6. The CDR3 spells CASSVLAGGEDTQYF. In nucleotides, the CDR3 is TGTGCCAGCAGCGTACTAGCGGGGGGTGAAGATACGCAGTATTTT.

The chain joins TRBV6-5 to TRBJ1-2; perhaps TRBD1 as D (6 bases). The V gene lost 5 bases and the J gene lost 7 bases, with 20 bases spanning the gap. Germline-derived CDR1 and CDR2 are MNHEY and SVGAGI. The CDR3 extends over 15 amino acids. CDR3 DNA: TGTGCCAGCAGTCTCAAGGGGACACCCGACGGTGGCTACACCTTC. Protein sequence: CASSLKGTPDGGYTF.

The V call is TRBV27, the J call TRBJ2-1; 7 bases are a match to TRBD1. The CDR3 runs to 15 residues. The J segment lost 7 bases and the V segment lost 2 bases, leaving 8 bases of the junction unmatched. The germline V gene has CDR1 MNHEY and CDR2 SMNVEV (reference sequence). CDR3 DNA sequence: TGTGCCAGCAGTTTAGATAAAGGGGGCGGGAATGAGCAGTTCTTC. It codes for CASSLDKGGGNEQFF.

The CDR3 DNA sequence: TGTGCCAGCAGCCACAACATTGTCCACGAGCAGTACTTC. Translation gives CASSHNIVHEQYF. The chain uses TRBV7-9 and TRBJ2-7, with D unresolved. Trimming stripped 5 bases from V and 5 bases from J, with 13 bases between. The germline V gene encodes CDR1 SEHNR and CDR2 FQNEAQ (reference sequence). This CDR3 spans 13 amino acids.

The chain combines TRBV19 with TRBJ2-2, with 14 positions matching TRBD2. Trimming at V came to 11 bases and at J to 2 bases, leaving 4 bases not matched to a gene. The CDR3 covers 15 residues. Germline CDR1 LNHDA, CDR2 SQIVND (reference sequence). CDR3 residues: CAAGTSGRNTGELFF. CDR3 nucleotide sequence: TGTGCCGCCGGGACTAGCGGGAGAAACACCGGGGAGCTGTTTTTT.

The CDR3 here is CASSPDRANEKLFF. In DNA, the CDR3 is TGTGCCAGCAGCCCCGACAGGGCTAATGAAAAACTGTTTTTT. V is TRBV4-2 and J is TRBJ1-4, with TRBD1 matching over 7 bases. Germline CDR1 reads LGHNA; CDR2 reads YNFKEQ. CDR3 length: 14 amino acids. The V and J ends lost 4 bases and 3 bases, in that order; junction bases with no gene match: 2.

Here the CDR3 DNA reads TGCGCCAGCAGCTTGGTAACCGGGGCTGAAAAACTGTTTTTT. Translation gives CASSLVTGAEKLFF. This chain joins TRBV5-1 and TRBJ1-4; possible D gene TRBD1, 5 bases. The CDR3 contains 14 residues. Germline loops: CDR1 SGHRS, CDR2 YFSETQ. The V end was cut by 0 bases, the J end by 7 bases, with 10 bases between.

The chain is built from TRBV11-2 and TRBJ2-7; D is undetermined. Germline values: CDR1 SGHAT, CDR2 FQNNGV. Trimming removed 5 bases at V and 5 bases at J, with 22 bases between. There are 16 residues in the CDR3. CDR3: CASSPRPPPLLDEQYF. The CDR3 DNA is TGTGCCAGCAGCCCCCGCCCCCCTCCGCTTTTGGACGAGCAGTACTTC.

The CDR3 loop is CASSLGTGDNNFF. CDR3 sequence (DNA): TGCGCCAGCAGCCTCGGAACAGGGGACAACAATTTCTTC. V is TRBV5-1 and J is TRBJ2-1; 7 bases fit TRBD1. CDR3 size: 13 residues. V shed 4 bases, J shed 16 bases, and the junction held 14 bases outside the gene matches. CDR1 is SGHRS and CDR2 is YFSETQ in the germline V gene.

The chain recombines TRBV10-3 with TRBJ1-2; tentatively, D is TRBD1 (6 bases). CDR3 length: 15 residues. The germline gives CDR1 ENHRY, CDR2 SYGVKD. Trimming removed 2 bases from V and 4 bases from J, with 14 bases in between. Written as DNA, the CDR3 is TGTGCCATCAGTGAGGCGGACAGCCGGGGCTATGGCTACACCTTC. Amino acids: CAISEADSRGYGYTF.

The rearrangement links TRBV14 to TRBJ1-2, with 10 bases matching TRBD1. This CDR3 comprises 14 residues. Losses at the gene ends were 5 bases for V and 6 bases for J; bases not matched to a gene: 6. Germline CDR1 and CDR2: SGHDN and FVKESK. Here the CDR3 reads CASSTRTGGNGYTF. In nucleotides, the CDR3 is TGTGCCAGCAGCACCCGGACAGGGGGTAATGGCTACACCTTC. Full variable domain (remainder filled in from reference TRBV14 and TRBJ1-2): EAGVTQFPSHSVIEKGQTVTLRCDPISGHDNLYWYRRVMGKEIKFLLHFVKESKQDESGMPNNRFLAERTGGTYSTLKVQPAELEDSGVYFCASSTRTGGNGYTFGSGTRLTVV.

This CDR3 reads CASSVGSTDTQYF. CDR3 coding DNA: TGTGCCAGCAGTGTTGGTTCCACAGATACGCAGTATTTT. The gene calls are TRBV6-4 and TRBJ2-3; D call uncertain. The CDR3 totals 13 residues. CDR1 and CDR2 (germline): MRHNA, SNTAGT. Deletions cut 4 bases from V and 2 bases from J, with 7 bases between.

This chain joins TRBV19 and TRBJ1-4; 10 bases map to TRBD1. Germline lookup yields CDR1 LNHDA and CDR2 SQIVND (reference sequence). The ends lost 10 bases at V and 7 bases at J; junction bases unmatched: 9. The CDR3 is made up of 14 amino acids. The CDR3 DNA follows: TGTGCCACCCACGACAGGGGGCGCGGTGAAAAACTGTTTTTT. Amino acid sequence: CATHDRGRGEKLFF.

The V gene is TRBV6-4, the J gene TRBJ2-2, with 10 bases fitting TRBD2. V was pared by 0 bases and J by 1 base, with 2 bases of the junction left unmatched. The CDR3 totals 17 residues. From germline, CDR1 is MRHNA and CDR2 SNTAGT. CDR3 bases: TGTGCCAGCAGTGACTCGTTAGCGGGGGGGAACACCGGGGAGCTGTTTTTT. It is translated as CASSDSLAGGNTGELFF.

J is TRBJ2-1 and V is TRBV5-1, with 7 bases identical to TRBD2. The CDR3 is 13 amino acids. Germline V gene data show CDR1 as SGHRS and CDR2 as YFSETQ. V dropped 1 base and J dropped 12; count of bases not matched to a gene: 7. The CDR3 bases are TGCGCCAGCAGCTTGTCTAGCGGCGTTCCGCAGTTCTTC. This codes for CASSLSSGVPQFF.

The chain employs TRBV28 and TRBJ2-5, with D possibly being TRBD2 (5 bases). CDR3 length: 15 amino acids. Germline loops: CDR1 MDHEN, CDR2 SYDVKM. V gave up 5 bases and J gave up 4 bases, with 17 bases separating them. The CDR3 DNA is TGTGCCAGCAGTCCCCTGGGTAGCGTAGGAGAGACCCAGTACTTC. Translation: CASSPLGSVGETQYF.

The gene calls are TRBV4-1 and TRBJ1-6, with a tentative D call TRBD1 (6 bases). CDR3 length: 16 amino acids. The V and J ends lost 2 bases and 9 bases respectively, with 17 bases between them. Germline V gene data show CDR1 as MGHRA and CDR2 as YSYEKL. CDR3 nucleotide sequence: TGCGCCAGCAGCCAAAGTTCCGGACAGTATCGTTCACCCCTCCACTTT. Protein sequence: CASSQSSGQYRSPLHF.

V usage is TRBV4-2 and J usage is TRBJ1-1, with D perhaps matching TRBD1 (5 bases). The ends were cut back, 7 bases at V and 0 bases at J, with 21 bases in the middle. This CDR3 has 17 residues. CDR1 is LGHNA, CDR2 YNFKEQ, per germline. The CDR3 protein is CASTPTPTVFMNTEAFF. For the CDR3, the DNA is TGTGCCAGCACCCCCACCCCGACAGTATTTATGAACACTGAAGCTTTCTTT.

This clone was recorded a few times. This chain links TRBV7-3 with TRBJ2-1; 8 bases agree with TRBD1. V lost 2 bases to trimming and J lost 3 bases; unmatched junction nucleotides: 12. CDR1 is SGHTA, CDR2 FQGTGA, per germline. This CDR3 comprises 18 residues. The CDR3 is CASSLFGPRDRIYNEQFF. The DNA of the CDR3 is TGTGCCAGCAGCTTATTTGGTCCCCGGGACAGGATCTACAATGAGCAGTTCTTC.

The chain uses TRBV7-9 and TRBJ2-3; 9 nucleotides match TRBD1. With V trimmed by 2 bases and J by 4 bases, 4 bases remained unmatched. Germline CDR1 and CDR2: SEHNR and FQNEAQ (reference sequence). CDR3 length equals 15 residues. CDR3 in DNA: TGTGCCAGCAGCTTATGGGACAGGGTTGCAGATACGCAGTATTTT. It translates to CASSLWDRVADTQYF.

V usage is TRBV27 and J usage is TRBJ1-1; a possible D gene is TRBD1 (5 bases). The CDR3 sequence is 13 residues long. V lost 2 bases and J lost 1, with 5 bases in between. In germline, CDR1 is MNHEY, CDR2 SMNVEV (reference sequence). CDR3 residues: CASSLGGNTEAFF. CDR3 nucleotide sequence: TGTGCCAGCAGTTTAGGGGGGAACACTGAAGCTTTCTTT.

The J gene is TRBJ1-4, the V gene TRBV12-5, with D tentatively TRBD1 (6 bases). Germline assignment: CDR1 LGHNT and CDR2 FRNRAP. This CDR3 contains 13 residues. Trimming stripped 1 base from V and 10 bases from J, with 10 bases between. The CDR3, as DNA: TGTGCTAGTGGTTTGGACGGACAGACAAAACTGTTTTTT. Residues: CASGLDGQTKLFF.